Each of the 20 T cell receptor beta chains below was sequenced from the same sample in a study of T cells in women clearing cervical HPV infection. Here immunoSEQ multiplex PCR was the method, and the copy in TCRdb shows in-frame clones only, minus some. The sample has fewer than 40,000 clones; the top ten hold approximately 1.4%. Sequencing was carried out using blood buffy coat. Source of these receptors: a woman between 18 and 70 years old with a cervical HPV16 infection that either progressed to CIN3+ or cleared (not recorded which).

The CDR3 here is CASSLGFRDTGELFF. The DNA read from the CDR3 is TGTGCCAGCAGCTTAGGCTTCAGGGACACCGGGGAG. The rearrangement joins TRBV7-9 to TRBJ2-2, with D possibly matching TRBD1 (5 bases). The read gets to within 3 residues of the CDR3 end, and the germline J gene fills in the rest. The germline gives CDR1 SEHNR, CDR2 FQNEAQ (reference sequence). The CDR3 consists of 15 residues. Trimming took 1 base from V and 3 from J, leaving 9 bases between them.

CDR3 in amino acids: CASSLIILSWDRGYNEQFF. The sequenced CDR3 bases are TGTGCCAGCAGCTTAATAATTCTTTCTTGGGACAGGGGCTACAATGAG. The chain carries TRBV7-3 and TRBJ2-1; 10 bases fit TRBD1. The DNA ends 3 residues before the CDR3 does, and the rest of the CDR3 is filled in from the germline J gene. Germline V CDR1 and CDR2: SGHTA, FQGTGA. The CDR3 contains 19 residues. The J segment lost 3 bases and the V segment lost 1 base, leaving 12 bases of the junction unmatched.

Turning to this clone: The sequenced fragment ends 3 residues before the CDR3 boundary, so the rest is inferred from the germline J gene. The J gene is TRBJ2-7, the V gene TRBV19; D uncertain. V was shortened by 5 bases and J by 3 bases, with 11 bases between the two germline ends. This CDR3 has 13 residues. CDR1 is LNHDA and CDR2 is SQIVND in the germline V gene (reference sequence). CDR3 bases read: TGTGCCAGTAGTGTTACAACACGCTACGAG. It codes for CASSVTTRYE. In full, the CDR3 is CASSVTTRYEQYF.

On this clone itself: The read gets to within 3 residues of the CDR3 end, and the germline J gene fills in the rest. The chain employs TRBV18 and TRBJ1-4; 9 nucleotides line up with TRBD1. This CDR3 comprises 16 residues. Germline V gene data show CDR1 as KGHSH and CDR2 as LQKENI. The V and J ends lost 5 bases and 3 bases, in that order; junction bases with no gene match: 7. CDR3 loop: CASSSIGTGPNEKLFF. The CDR3 bases that were read are TGTGCCAGCTCATCTATCGGGACAGGGCCTAATGAAAAA.

Concerning this clone: The sequenced fragment ends 3 residues before the CDR3 boundary, so the rest is inferred from the germline J gene. This chain connects TRBV6-2 or TRBV6-3 to TRBJ2-3; 8 nucleotides agree with TRBD2. Germline V lookup: CDR1 MNHEY, CDR2 SVGEGT. The CDR3 covers 15 residues. The J segment lost 3 bases and the V segment lost 4 bases, leaving 6 bases of the junction unmatched. CDR3 DNA, as far as it was read: TGTGCCAGCAGTTTCTCCGGGACTAGTACAGATACG. This gives the protein CASSFSGTSTDT. Given in full, the CDR3 is CASSFSGTSTDTQYF.

Note on this clone: One end of the junction does not line up with germline, which may come from a read error. The read is 3 residues too short to cover the CDR3 end, so that end is filled in from the germline J gene. The same CDR3 also results from other DNA sequences found in this sample. The chain is built from TRBV19 and TRBJ1-3; D is possibly TRBD1 (6 bases). CDR1 and CDR2 (germline): LNHDA, SQIVND (reference sequence). The CDR3 has 15 amino acids. The CDR3: CASIRTASPGNTIYF. CDR3 DNA, as far as it was read: TGTGCCAGTATAAGGACAGCCTCGCCTGGAAACACG.

Regarding this clone: The read ends 3 residues before the CDR3 terminus; that terminus is restored from the germline J gene. The chain links TRBV20-1 to TRBJ2-5, with TRBD2 matching over 8 bases. V was clipped by 3 bases and J by 5 bases; unmatched bases: 11. Germline CDR1 and CDR2: DFQATT and SNEGSKA (reference sequence). The CDR3 is 15 amino acids. The sequenced CDR3 bases are TGCAGTGCTAGCCCGGGTAGCGGGAAAGGGGAGACC. Protein sequence: CSASPGSGKGET. The whole CDR3 region reads CSASPGSGKGETQYF.

Remarks on this clone: The junction does not match germline at one end; this may be a read error. The read is 3 residues too short to cover the CDR3 end, so that end is filled in from the germline J gene. The rearrangement uses TRBV7-9 and TRBJ1-5; perhaps TRBD1 as D (5 bases). Germline CDR1 is SEHNR and CDR2 is FQNEAQ (reference sequence). The CDR3 is 15 amino acids. The CDR3 reads CSSSPSGQGGQPQHF. CDR3 DNA (partial): TGTTCCAGCAGCCCTAGTGGCCAGGGAGGGCAGCCC.

About this clone itself: The DNA ends 3 residues before the CDR3 does, and the rest of the CDR3 is filled in from the germline J gene. The chain is built from TRBV19 and TRBJ2-4; 11 nucleotides match TRBD1. Germline-derived CDR1 and CDR2 are LNHDA and SQIVND (reference sequence). This CDR3 contains 15 residues. The CDR3 here is CASTSMDRGPYGQYF. Incomplete CDR3 DNA: TGTGCCAGTACCTCAATGGACAGGGGGCCCTATGGT. The whole variable domain, filled in from reference TRBV19 and TRBJ2-4, reads DGGITQSPKYLFRKEGQNVTLSCEQNLNHDAMYWYRQDPGQGLRLIYYSQIVNDFQKGDIAEGYSVSREKKESFPLTVTSAQKNPTAFYLCASTSMDRGPYGQYFGAGTRLSVL.

Comment on this clone: An end of the junction does not agree with germline; a read error may underlie this. Read sequence stops 3 residues before the CDR3 end, and the germline J gene provides the missing end. The chain uses TRBV6-1 and TRBJ2-7; 7 bases are a match to TRBD2. Per germline, CDR1 MNHNS and CDR2 SASEGT. This CDR3 has 14 amino acids. The sequenced part of the CDR3 DNA is TGTGCCAGCAGGGAAGGACTAGTACGGGGCGAG. This encodes CASREGLVRGE. The CDR3 as a whole reads CASREGLVRGEQYF.

Of note for this clone: The read is 3 residues too short to cover the CDR3 end, so that end is filled in from the germline J gene. This chain connects TRBV7-9 to TRBJ2-2; D gene uncertain. Germline assignment: CDR1 SEHNR and CDR2 FQNEAQ (reference sequence). The CDR3 length is 13 residues. CDR3 protein: CASSLDSVSPLFF. The DNA read from the CDR3 is TGTGCCAGCAGCTTAGATTCGGTTTCACCG.

Remarks on this clone: Read sequence stops 3 residues before the CDR3 end, and the germline J gene provides the missing end. This rearrangement joins TRBV18 to TRBJ1-4, with 8 bases lining up with TRBD1. In germline, CDR1 is KGHSH, CDR2 LQKENI. After removal of 4 bases from V and 10 bases from J, the junction contained 5 bases not matched to a gene. This CDR3 is built from 13 residues. The sequenced CDR3 bases are TGTGCCAGCTCACGGGGACAGGAGGGAAAA. Protein: CASSRGQEGK. The whole CDR3 reads CASSRGQEGKLFF.

Regarding this clone: The missing CDR3 end, 3 residues past where the read stops, is filled in from the germline J gene. This chain uses TRBV30 with TRBJ2-2; 7 bases match TRBD1. The CDR3 covers 13 residues. Germline V gene data show CDR1 as GTSNPN and CDR2 as SVGIG (reference sequence). CDR3 DNA, as far as it was read: TGTGCCTGGAAAGGGGGCTTCGGTGAAAAG. Protein product: CAWKGGFGEK. From start to end, the CDR3 is CAWKGGFGEKLFF.

Points on this clone: The sequence runs out 3 residues before the end of the CDR3; the remainder is reconstructed from the germline J gene. This chain connects TRBV20-1 to TRBJ2-1, with 12 bases fitting TRBD1. Germline V lookup: CDR1 DFQATT, CDR2 SNEGSKA (reference sequence). J lost 9 bases, V lost 7 bases, and 10 bases had no gene match. The length of the CDR3 is 14 residues. CDR3 bases read: TGCAGTGTCGCCCGGGACAGGGGGCGAAGTGAG. As protein: CSVARDRGRSE. The CDR3 in its entirety is CSVARDRGRSEQFF.

Points on this clone: The CDR3 goes on 3 residues after the read ends, and that part is filled in from the germline J gene. This rearrangement joins TRBV7-3 to TRBJ2-1; 9 bases fit TRBD2. Trimming removed 1 base from V and 6 bases from J; junction bases left unmatched: 1. The germline gives CDR1 SGHTA, CDR2 FQGTGA. The CDR3 covers 14 residues. The sequenced part of the CDR3 DNA is TGTGCCAGCAGCTTAAGCGGGGGGGCCAATGAG. Its translation: CASSLSGGANE. The CDR3 in full is CASSLSGGANEQFF.

Notes on this clone: The CDR3 end lies 3 residues beyond the end of the read and is filled in from the germline J gene. This sequence joins TRBV19 and TRBJ2-3; 10 bases are a match to TRBD1. Germline assignment: CDR1 LNHDA and CDR2 SQIVND (reference sequence). The CDR3 runs to 14 residues. With 10 bases clipped from V and 1 base from J, the junction kept 5 bases outside the gene matches. This CDR3 is CATGQGPRTDTQYF. The sequenced part of the CDR3 DNA is TGTGCCACGGGACAGGGGCCCCGCACAGATACG.

On this clone: The read falls 3 residues short of the CDR3 end, and the missing part is taken from the germline J gene. The V gene is TRBV19, the J gene TRBJ2-4, with TRBD2 matching over 9 bases. J was trimmed by 0 bases and V by 2 bases; bases with no gene match: 14. The CDR3 covers 20 residues. CDR1 and CDR2 from the germline V gene are LNHDA and SQIVND (reference sequence). The sequenced CDR3 bases are TGTGCCAGTAGTATAAGAGTGGCGGGAGGGTCTTCCATAGCCAAAAACATT. The encoded protein is CASSIRVAGGSSIAKNI. The CDR3 in full is CASSIRVAGGSSIAKNIQYF.

Concerning this clone itself: The CDR3 end falls 3 residues outside the read, so it is completed with the germline J gene. The chain combines TRBV30 with TRBJ1-6; TRBD1 is a possible D gene (6 bases). Deletions cut 5 bases from V and 5 bases from J, with 10 bases between. Germline CDR1 GTSNPN, CDR2 SVGIG (reference sequence). This CDR3 has 13 amino acids. The part of the CDR3 DNA that was read is TGTGCCTGGCAGGGGTCCCATAATTCACCC. Its protein is CAWQGSHNSP. The entire CDR3 reads CAWQGSHNSPLHF.

As for this clone: The read is 3 residues too short to cover the CDR3 end, so that end is filled in from the germline J gene. V gene TRBV19 combines with J gene TRBJ1-1, with 9 bases identical to TRBD1. The CDR3 extends over 12 amino acids. The V gene's germline CDR1 is LNHDA and CDR2 SQIVND (reference sequence). Partial CDR3 DNA: TGTGCCAGTAGTCCCTCCGGGACAGGG. Its translation: CASSPSGTG. The whole CDR3 sequence is CASSPSGTGAFF.

Details on this clone: With the read ending 3 residues before the CDR3 end, the germline J gene is used to fill in that end. The chain joins TRBV2 to TRBJ2-2; D call uncertain. Germline CDR1 reads SNHLY; CDR2 reads FYNNEI. There are 16 residues in the CDR3. Trimming removed 1 base at V and 5 bases at J, with 14 bases between. Partial CDR3 DNA: TGTGCCAGCAGTGAAGAAGCTGCCGCTTGGACCGGGGAG. Translating it yields CASSEEAAAWTGE. The whole CDR3 region reads CASSEEAAAWTGELFF.